Listed below are T cell receptor beta chains from one sample, sequenced in a study of OX40 agonist ivuxolimab in advanced cancers. Produced via immunoSEQ multiplex PCR; TCRdb's table is partial and in-frame only. This sample has about 31,000 clones; 88% occur once, and the top ten carry about two fifths. This specimen consisted of CD4+ or CD8+ T cells sorted from blood, obtained in a trial of the OX40 agonist ivuxolimab. The source of these receptors is an adult with an advanced solid tumor such as melanoma, head and neck, liver or kidney cancer. CDR3s include the opening cysteine and the closing phenylalanine or tryptophan. A D gene is named only where the DNA matches it firmly. Only part of the rows carry a size: once, few, many, or a class if the clone is expanded.

clone size,J gene,D gene,V gene,CDR3 DNA,CDR3 protein
-,TRBJ2-1,-,TRBV19,TGTGCCAGTAGTATTGGTGGGAGTATGAATGAGCAGTTCTTC,CASSIGGSMNEQFF
-,TRBJ1-5,-,TRBV5-5,TGTGCCAGCAGCTCGACTACCGGGACCTTAAGCAATCAGCCCCAGCATTTT,CASSSTTGTLSNQPQHF
-,TRBJ2-1,-,TRBV6-5,TGTGCCAGCAGCCCATTTGCGGGAAACAATGAGCAGTTCTTC,CASSPFAGNNEQFF
-,TRBJ2-1,TRBD2,TRBV7-9,TGTGCCAGCAGCCCTAGCGGGGGCTATGAGCAGTTCTTC,CASSPSGGYEQFF
-,TRBJ2-3,-,TRBV4-1,TGCGCCAGCAGCCAAGTGGTGACCACAGATACGCAGTATTTT,CASSQVVTTDTQYF
few,TRBJ1-2,-,TRBV11-1,TGTGCCAGCAGCCACATCGGGGCAAACTATGGCTACACCTTC,CASSHIGANYGYTF
-,TRBJ2-7,-,TRBV27,TGTGCCAGCAGTTTACGGTATCCGCCCCATGCCCCCTACGAGCAGTACTTC,CASSLRYPPHAPYEQYF
-,TRBJ2-1,-,TRBV5-6,TGTGCCAGCAGCTGGGGTGGGGATGAGCAGTTCTTC,CASSWGGDEQFF
few,TRBJ2-5,-,TRBV5-4,TGTGCCAGCAGCCAAGAAGAGTTTGGGTTTGAAGAGACCCAGTACTTC,CASSQEEFGFEETQYF
-,TRBJ2-3,TRBD1,TRBV29-1,TGCAGCGTTGAAGATCCAGGGGGTCGCACAGATACGCAGTATTTT,CSVEDPGGRTDTQYF
-,TRBJ2-2,TRBD2,TRBV13,TGTGCCAGCAGCATCTGGACTAGCGGGAGGTTCGGGGAGCTGTTTTTT,CASSIWTSGRFGELFF
-,TRBJ1-1,TRBD1,TRBV19,TGTGCCAGTAGTATAGACTCGACAGGGGGCTACACTGAAGCTTTCTTT,CASSIDSTGGYTEAFF
-,TRBJ2-3,-,TRBV11-2,TGTGCCAGCAGCCCAAAGGTGGATACGCAGTATTTT,CASSPKVDTQYF
-,TRBJ2-3,-,TRBV19,TGTGCCAGTAGTACGCGGGGCCTAGGGAGGATAACAGATACGCAGTATTTT,CASSTRGLGRITDTQYF
-,TRBJ2-7,-,TRBV28,TGTGCCAGCAGTATTAACTCGCGCTACGAGCAGTACTTC,CASSINSRYEQYF
-,TRBJ1-5,-,TRBV27,TGTGCCAGCAGTATCAGGGGAAAGCCCAATCAGCCCCAGCATTTT,CASSIRGKPNQPQHF
-,TRBJ2-3,-,TRBV27,TGTGCCAGCAGTTTGGTGAGCACAGATACGCAGTATTTT,CASSLVSTDTQYF
few,TRBJ2-7,TRBD2,TRBV6-1,TGTGCCAGCAGTGAAGAGGTAGCGGGAGCTGACGAGCAGTACTTC,CASSEEVAGADEQYF
-,TRBJ2-5,TRBD1,TRBV11-2,TGTGCCAGCAGCACTGGACAGGGTCTGGAGACCCAGTACTTC,CASSTGQGLETQYF
few,TRBJ1-1,-,TRBV7-2,TGTGCCAGCAGCTTAGACACTGAAGCTTTCTTT,CASSLDTEAFF
-,TRBJ1-1,-,TRBV9,TGTGCCAGCAGCGCCGGGATGCGGGGCCACACTGAAGCTTTCTTT,CASSAGMRGHTEAFF
-,TRBJ2-7,-,TRBV11-2,TGTGCCGGCAGCCCCGGACGGACCGGATCCTACGAGCAGTACTTC,CAGSPGRTGSYEQYF
-,TRBJ1-5,-,TRBV28,TGTGCCAGCAGTTCGCCCGGAGGCATAGGGTCTAGCAATCAGCCCCAGCATTTT,CASSSPGGIGSSNQPQHF